The source of this TCR beta chain is a study of control samples from healthy donors and cancer patients. TCRdb's copy holds only in-frame clones and misses some; the assay was immunoSEQ multiplex PCR. The data contain some 170,000 clones, about 95% of them singletons. This TCR derives from a man aged 60 to 69 with colorectal cancer. The sample consisted of PBMCs.

The CDR3: CASSTDTSYEQYF. The CDR3 DNA is TGTGCCAGCAGCACCGACACTTCCTACGAGCAGTACTTC. V is TRBV5-6 and J is TRBJ2-7; D remains ambiguous. In germline, CDR1 is SGHDT, CDR2 YYEEEE. The V gene lost 4 bases and the J gene lost 1 base, with 9 bases spanning the gap. The CDR3 totals 13 residues.